A selection of T cell receptor beta chains follows, all from one sample in a study of beta chain features in type 1 diabetes. Repertoires were generated with immunoSEQ multiplex PCR, while TCRdb's copy carries only in-frame clones and drops some. The data show around 450,000 clones, 9.5% to 12% seen once. The sequenced sample was naive CD4+ T cells from blood. These receptor sequences come from a woman aged 18-29 years in good health. Each CDR3 is given without its conserved first and last residue. D genes are given only for firm matches.

D gene,J gene,V gene,CDR3 protein
TRBD1,TRBJ1-4,TRBV29-1,SVTGTGGSKLF
TRBD2,TRBJ2-3,TRBV4-2,ASSQAGGTADTQY
-,TRBJ2-5,TRBV9,ASSVAPQETQY
-,TRBJ1-1,TRBV7-2,ASSSQGRWTEAF
-,TRBJ2-2,TRBV30,AWSLPLASWAGELF
-,TRBJ2-2,TRBV7-3,ASSPPGGELF
-,TRBJ2-5,TRBV29-1,SVNRETQY
-,TRBJ1-5,TRBV6-5,ASRVDANSNQPQH
TRBD2,TRBJ2-7,TRBV7-2,ASSLLQSGRASYEQY
-,TRBJ2-1,TRBV4-1,ASSSLGLNSHNEQF
-,TRBJ1-5,TRBV7-2,ASSSRAGSERPQH
TRBD2,TRBJ2-5,TRBV27,ASSLGSGTSDVQETQY
-,TRBJ1-1,TRBV2,ASQVGRNTEAF
-,TRBJ2-5,TRBV7-2,ASSLVVVQTQY
TRBD1,TRBJ2-3,TRBV15,ATGDRGRIDTQY
-,TRBJ2-5,TRBV4-2,ASSQDQALQETQY
-,TRBJ2-1,TRBV4-3,ASSARGSSSYNEQF
TRBD1,TRBJ2-1,TRBV7-2,ASSSRDSPYNEQF
-,TRBJ1-3,TRBV6-6,ASSLSGNTIY
-,TRBJ2-2,TRBV6-6,ASRRGTVVPGELF
TRBD2,TRBJ2-1,TRBV19,ASGGTSVNEQF
TRBD1,TRBJ2-3,TRBV7-2,ASSSGQGAGPDTQY
-,TRBJ2-4,TRBV27,ASSALAKNIQY
-,TRBJ1-4,TRBV30,AWSVTRTGANEKLF
-,TRBJ2-7,TRBV7-9,ASSSKGISGSQY
-,TRBJ1-1,TRBV6-4,ASSRGTNTEAF
TRBD1,TRBJ1-6,TRBV7-2,ASSQIQGAYSPLH
-,TRBJ2-5,TRBV6-6,ATWVTSSETQY
-,TRBJ2-1,TRBV7-9,ASSLETRGYNEQF
TRBD2,TRBJ2-3,TRBV4-3,ASSLRTSGGLDTQY
-,TRBJ1-2,TRBV9,ASSKLRGGYT
-,TRBJ2-1,TRBV7-9,ASRTLLHEQF
-,TRBJ2-1,TRBV15,ATSGREGLLKKF
-,TRBJ2-5,TRBV7-2,ASSLRRQRFEETQY
-,TRBJ2-7,TRBV20-1,SANAIYEQY
-,TRBJ1-2,TRBV27,ASRVKVGANYGYT
-,TRBJ2-5,TRBV2,ASSDPGETQY
TRBD2,TRBJ2-1,TRBV15,ATRAGGYNEQF
TRBD2,TRBJ2-2,TRBV7-2,ASSFSGRAPGELF
-,TRBJ1-1,TRBV20-1,SARENTEAF
TRBD1,TRBJ1-6,TRBV7-6,ASSERQGAYNSPLH
-,TRBJ2-2,TRBV9,ASSDRQATGELF
TRBD1,TRBJ1-5,TRBV29-1,SARQGGREQPQH